This is a list of T cell receptor beta chains from one sample in a study of T cell changes during pregnancy in multiple sclerosis. Clones were sequenced by immunoSEQ multiplex PCR, and TCRdb holds only the in-frame ones, with some missing. This sample carries under 95,000 clones, over 85% of them seen once, and the ten largest clones take less than 0.85%. The sample here was peripheral blood, taken in the second trimester of pregnancy. The receptors were sampled from a female donor in good health, enrolled as a control in a pregnancy study. The CDR3 runs from the conserved cysteine through the conserved F or W. D genes are given only for firm matches. Size is stated for part of the rows, as once, few or many counts, or as a class when the clone is expanded.

J: TRBJ2-5
D: -
V: TRBV4-2
size: -
CDR3: CASSQDGQVEGGTQYF
DNA: TGTGCCAGCAGCCAAGACGGACAGGTGGAGGGGGGGACCCAGTACTTC

J: TRBJ2-7
D: TRBD2
V: TRBV6-6
size: -
CDR3: CASRQDSGGGQYF
DNA: TGTGCCAGCAGGCAAGACAGCGGCGGGGGGCAGTACTTC

J: TRBJ1-5
D: TRBD1
V: TRBV7-2
size: -
CDR3: CASSSGTGKNQPQHF
DNA: TGTGCCAGCAGCTCAGGGACAGGGAAAAATCAGCCCCAGCATTTT

J: TRBJ2-7
D: TRBD1
V: TRBV30
size: -
CDR3: CAWSQGDPAEQYF
DNA: TGTGCCTGGAGTCAGGGGGATCCTGCCGAGCAGTACTTC

J: TRBJ2-7
D: TRBD2
V: TRBV18
size: once
CDR3: CASSPQTSGVEQYF
DNA: TGTGCCAGCTCACCACAGACTAGCGGGGTCGAGCAGTACTTC

J: TRBJ2-1
D: TRBD2
V: TRBV28
size: -
CDR3: CASSLPGLADNEQFF
DNA: TGTGCCAGCAGCCTCCCGGGACTAGCGGACAATGAGCAGTTCTTC

J: TRBJ1-1
D: -
V: TRBV5-1
size: -
CDR3: CASRPGRGTGNTEAFF
DNA: TGCGCCAGCAGGCCCGGAAGGGGGACGGGGAACACTGAAGCTTTCTTT

J: TRBJ2-3
D: -
V: TRBV7-2
size: once
CDR3: CASSLKAGRQDTQYF
DNA: TGTGCCAGCAGCTTAAAGGCGGGGAGGCAAGATACGCAGTATTTT

J: TRBJ1-4
D: TRBD1
V: TRBV6-1
size: -
CDR3: CASSGGQDEKLFF
DNA: TGTGCCAGCAGTGGGGGACAGGATGAAAAACTGTTTTTT

J: TRBJ1-4
D: TRBD1
V: TRBV4-1
size: -
CDR3: CASSQTPGTGRNEKLFF
DNA: TGCGCCAGCAGCCAAACCCCGGGGACAGGGCGAAATGAAAAACTGTTTTTT

J: TRBJ1-1
D: TRBD1
V: TRBV9
size: -
CDR3: CASSGGGAVDTEAFF
DNA: TGTGCCAGCAGCGGAGGGGGCGCCGTGGACACTGAAGCTTTCTTT

J: TRBJ2-7
D: -
V: TRBV30
size: -
CDR3: CAWSVLRYEQYF
DNA: TGTGCCTGGAGTGTACTTCGCTACGAGCAGTACTTC

J: TRBJ1-2
D: -
V: TRBV6-6
size: -
CDR3: CASRLLELQGFGGYTF
DNA: TGTGCCAGCAGATTACTCGAGCTTCAGGGATTCGGTGGCTACACCTTC

J: TRBJ1-6
D: -
V: TRBV7-9
size: -
CDR3: CASSFRQHNSPLHF
DNA: TGTGCCAGCAGCTTTCGACAGCATAATTCACCCCTCCACTTT

J: TRBJ1-2
D: TRBD1
V: TRBV7-8
size: -
CDR3: CASSLVGDRGLYGYTF
DNA: TGTGCCAGCAGCTTAGTGGGAGACAGGGGGCTTTATGGCTACACCTTC

J: TRBJ1-1
D: -
V: TRBV9
size: -
CDR3: CASSVIGNTEAFF
DNA: TGTGCCAGCAGCGTAATCGGGAACACTGAAGCTTTCTTT

J: TRBJ1-2
D: -
V: TRBV5-4
size: -
CDR3: CASSLARENYGYTF
DNA: TGTGCCAGCAGCTTGGCCAGGGAAAACTATGGCTACACCTTC

J: TRBJ2-7
D: -
V: TRBV2
size: once
CDR3: CASSWRQKYEQYF
DNA: TGTGCCAGCAGTTGGAGACAGAAATACGAGCAGTACTTC

J: TRBJ1-2
D: -
V: TRBV5-4
size: -
CDR3: CASSSSPGMDGYTF
DNA: TGTGCCAGCAGCTCGTCTCCAGGGATGGATGGCTACACCTTC

J: TRBJ2-1
D: -
V: TRBV11-3
size: -
CDR3: CASSPQGYNEQFF
DNA: TGTGCCAGCAGCCCACAGGGCTACAATGAGCAGTTCTTC

J: TRBJ2-3
D: -
V: TRBV15
size: -
CDR3: CATSGGGLGADTQYF
DNA: TGTGCCACCAGCGGGGGGGGGCTCGGCGCAGATACGCAGTATTTT

J: TRBJ1-4
D: -
V: TRBV30
size: -
CDR3: CAWSVPQGWEKLFF
DNA: TGTGCCTGGAGTGTACCCCAGGGCTGGGAAAAACTGTTTTTT

J: TRBJ2-3
D: TRBD2
V: TRBV7-3
size: -
CDR3: CASSANRPGLATDTQYF
DNA: TGTGCCAGCAGCGCGAACAGACCGGGACTAGCCACAGATACGCAGTATTTT

J: TRBJ1-2
D: TRBD1
V: TRBV5-6
size: -
CDR3: CASSLGQGPYGYTF
DNA: TGTGCCAGCAGCCTGGGACAGGGGCCCTATGGCTACACCTTC

J: TRBJ2-5
D: -
V: TRBV5-8
size: -
CDR3: CASSLDSYQETQYF
DNA: TGTGCCAGCAGCTTGGACAGCTACCAAGAGACCCAGTACTTC

J: TRBJ2-3
D: -
V: TRBV4-3
size: -
CDR3: CASSQEARGDTQYF
DNA: TGCGCCAGCAGCCAAGAGGCGCGAGGAGATACGCAGTATTTT

J: TRBJ2-3
D: -
V: TRBV7-9
size: -
CDR3: CASSRGGDTQYF
DNA: TGTGCCAGCAGCCGGGGTGGAGATACGCAGTATTTT

J: TRBJ2-3
D: -
V: TRBV5-6
size: -
CDR3: CASSFRRSTDTQYF
DNA: TGTGCCAGCAGCTTTCGGCGGTCCACAGATACGCAGTATTTT

J: TRBJ1-6
D: -
V: TRBV4-2
size: -
CDR3: CASSPQLDMEDSPLHF
DNA: TGTGCCAGCAGCCCCCAATTAGACATGGAGGACTCACCCCTCCACTTT

J: TRBJ1-5
D: -
V: TRBV27
size: -
CDR3: CASSTGTGGNQPQHF
DNA: TGTGCCAGCAGCACAGGAACCGGCGGCAATCAGCCCCAGCATTTT

J: TRBJ1-5
D: TRBD1
V: TRBV6-4
size: -
CDR3: CASSDPGDRDQPQHF
DNA: TGTGCCAGCAGTGACCCAGGTGACAGGGATCAGCCCCAGCATTTT

J: TRBJ1-2
D: -
V: TRBV15
size: -
CDR3: CATSSDSAFGYTF
DNA: TGTGCCACCAGCAGTGACAGCGCCTTTGGCTACACCTTC

J: TRBJ2-1
D: TRBD2
V: TRBV2
size: -
CDR3: CASRNLAGGSDEQFF
DNA: TGTGCCAGCAGAAACCTAGCGGGGGGGTCAGATGAGCAGTTCTTC

J: TRBJ1-3
D: -
V: TRBV18
size: once
CDR3: CASSPGRGAGNTIYF
DNA: TGTGCCAGCTCACCGGGTAGGGGTGCTGGAAACACCATATATTTT

J: TRBJ2-2
D: TRBD2
V: TRBV7-6
size: -
CDR3: CASSRGTSGNGELFF
DNA: TGTGCCAGCAGCCGAGGGACTAGCGGAAACGGGGAGCTGTTTTTT

J: TRBJ1-3
D: -
V: TRBV7-2
size: -
CDR3: CASSLVSFGQLSSGNTIYF
DNA: TGTGCCAGCAGCTTAGTTTCTTTTGGACAGCTATCCTCTGGAAACACCATATATTTT

J: TRBJ2-2
D: -
V: TRBV4-2
size: -
CDR3: CASRQYANTGELFF
DNA: TGTGCCAGCAGACAGTACGCGAACACCGGGGAGCTGTTTTTT

J: TRBJ1-1
D: -
V: TRBV11-2
size: -
CDR3: CASSPGSGAEAFF
DNA: TGTGCCAGCAGCCCCGGGTCCGGCGCTGAAGCTTTCTTT

J: TRBJ1-1
D: TRBD1
V: TRBV19
size: -
CDR3: CASSRQGMNTEAFF
DNA: TGTGCCAGTAGCAGACAGGGGATGAACACTGAAGCTTTCTTT

J: TRBJ1-2
D: -
V: TRBV15
size: -
CDR3: CATSRGQVGRQPSNYGYTF
DNA: TGTGCCACCAGCAGAGGACAGGTGGGACGACAGCCATCTAACTATGGCTACACCTTC

J: TRBJ2-6
D: TRBD1
V: TRBV7-6
size: -
CDR3: CASSLASGQGSGANVLTF
DNA: TGTGCCAGCAGCTTAGCTTCGGGACAGGGGTCTGGGGCCAACGTCCTGACTTTC

J: TRBJ1-2
D: TRBD1
V: TRBV7-3
size: -
CDR3: CASSPGRDRDHYGYTF
DNA: TGTGCCAGCAGCCCCGGTCGGGACAGGGACCACTATGGCTACACCTTC

J: TRBJ2-1
D: -
V: TRBV7-2
size: -
CDR3: CASSLVVGGHNEQFF
DNA: TGTGCCAGCAGCTTAGTCGTGGGGGGGCACAATGAGCAGTTCTTC

J: TRBJ2-5
D: TRBD2
V: TRBV7-8
size: -
CDR3: CASSFGRPGLAGGPQETQYF
DNA: TGTGCCAGCAGCTTCGGGAGACCGGGACTAGCGGGGGGTCCGCAAGAGACCCAGTACTTC

J: TRBJ1-2
D: -
V: TRBV25-1
size: once
CDR3: CASSEYGADYGYTF
DNA: TGTGCCAGCAGTGAATATGGGGCAGACTATGGCTACACCTTC

J: TRBJ2-5
D: TRBD2
V: TRBV11-3
size: -
CDR3: CASSLDQGTRISKTQYF
DNA: TGTGCCAGCAGCTTAGATCAGGGGACTAGAATTTCAAAGACCCAGTACTTC

J: TRBJ1-2
D: -
V: TRBV10-3
size: -
CDR3: CAISESDKGGYTF
DNA: TGTGCCATCAGTGAGTCGGACAAAGGTGGCTACACCTTC

J: TRBJ2-7
D: -
V: TRBV4-1
size: once
CDR3: CASSQSTADEQYF
DNA: TGCGCCAGCAGCCAATCTACTGCGGACGAGCAGTACTTC

J: TRBJ2-1
D: -
V: TRBV11-2
size: -
CDR3: CASSLGGPGGSEQFF
DNA: TGTGCCAGCAGCTTAGGGGGGCCAGGGGGGAGTGAGCAGTTCTTC

J: TRBJ1-5
D: -
V: TRBV19
size: -
CDR3: CASSIRGRNQPQHF
DNA: TGTGCCAGTAGTATTCGGGGTCGGAATCAGCCCCAGCATTTT

J: TRBJ2-7
D: TRBD1
V: TRBV7-7
size: once
CDR3: CASSPRTGSEQYF
DNA: TGTGCCAGCAGCCCGAGGACAGGTTCCGAGCAGTACTTC